The clone carrying this T cell receptor (beta chain) has just one count. Its specificity is unknown. This sample was included in a study of blood T cells in healthy people across ages. Study-wide results and limits: It was held that diversity estimates obtained from one million T cells represented underestimates.

The use of a sample-barcoded 5' primer and a J-beta primer mix characterized a second PCR of roughly 6 to 11 cycles. TCRdb called the 5' RACE reads again in MiXCR, with one record for every CDR3 protein. The repertoire has about 1,500,000 distinct CDR3 sequences, under 30% of them found once; the top ten carry about 7.7%. The CDR3 runs 13 residues. CDR1 is SQVTM, CDR2 ANQGSEA, per germline. Trimming cost V 7 bases and J 1 base, with 13 bases left between them. This TCR derives from a woman aged 25 to 39 in good health. V and J are TRBV29-1 and TRBJ1-1; possibly TRBD1 for D (6 bases). The sequenced material came from blood. The CDR3 DNA sequence: TGCAGCGCCCTGGACAGCCGGAACACTGAAGCTTTCTTT. Its translation is CSALDSRNTEAFF.